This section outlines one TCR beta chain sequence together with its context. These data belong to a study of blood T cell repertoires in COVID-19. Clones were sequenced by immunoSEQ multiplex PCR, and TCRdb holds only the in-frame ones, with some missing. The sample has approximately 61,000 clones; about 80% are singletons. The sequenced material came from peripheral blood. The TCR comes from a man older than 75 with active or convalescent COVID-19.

The CDR3 sequence: CASSSQETYGYTF. The CDR3 bases are TGCGCCAGCAGCTCACAGGAGACCTATGGCTACACCTTC. V is TRBV5-1 and J is TRBJ1-2; a possible D gene is TRBD1 (5 bases). V lost 3 bases and J 4 bases, leaving 10 bases between the germline ends. The CDR3 totals 13 residues. Germline V gives CDR1 SGHRS, CDR2 YFSETQ.